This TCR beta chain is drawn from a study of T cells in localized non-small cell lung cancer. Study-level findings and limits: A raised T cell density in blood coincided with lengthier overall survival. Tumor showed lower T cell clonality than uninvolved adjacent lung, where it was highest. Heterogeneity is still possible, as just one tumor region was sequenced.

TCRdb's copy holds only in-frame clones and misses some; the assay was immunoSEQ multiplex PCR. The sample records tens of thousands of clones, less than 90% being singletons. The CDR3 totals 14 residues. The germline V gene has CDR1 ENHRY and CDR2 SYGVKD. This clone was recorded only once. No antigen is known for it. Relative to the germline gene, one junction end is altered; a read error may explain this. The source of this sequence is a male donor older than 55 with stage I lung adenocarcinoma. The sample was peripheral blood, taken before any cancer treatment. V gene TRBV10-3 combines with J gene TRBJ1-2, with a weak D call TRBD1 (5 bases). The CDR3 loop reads CASSYSTEYYGYTF. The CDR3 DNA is TGTGCCAGCAGTTACTCGACAGAGTACTATGGCTACACCTTC.